Below, 8 T cell receptor beta chains from the same sample are listed, as sequenced in a study of T-cell memory formation after mild COVID-19. MiXCR, applied by TCRdb to the 5' RACE reads, yields one record per CDR3 protein. The sample shows 400,000 or so distinct CDR3 sequences, roughly 20% of them seen only once. Sequenced: PBMCs or a T cell subset sorted from them (not recorded which). Every receptor here comes from an adult woman who had mild COVID-19 (a few samples of this study predate the infection). Cell type and time point are not known.

The sample holds many counts of this clonotype. In nucleotides, the CDR3 is TGCAGTGCAGACCAGGGGCGTCCGTTCACTGAAGCTTTCTTT. Protein: CSADQGRPFTEAFF. The V gene is TRBV20-1, the J gene TRBJ1-1; D is perhaps TRBD1 (6 bases). The length of the CDR3 is 14 residues. V lost 6 bases and J lost 4, with 18 bases in between. CDR1 and CDR2 from the germline V gene are DFQATT and SNEGSKA (reference sequence).

The table lists this clonotype with a few counts. The gene calls are TRBV12-5 and TRBJ1-2; D ambiguous. The V gene lost 0 bases and the J gene lost 4 bases, with 9 bases spanning the gap. This CDR3 is 14 amino acids long. CDR1 LGHNT and CDR2 FRNRAP come from the germline V gene. This chain's CDR3 is CASGLVGHVYGYTF. CDR3 sequence (DNA): TGTGCTAGTGGTTTGGTAGGGCACGTCTATGGCTACACCTTC.

This clonotype was observed many times. The chain employs TRBV5-1 and TRBJ2-5; tentatively, D is TRBD2 (5 bases). V was cut by 7 bases and J by 2 bases, with 15 bases left in between. CDR1 and CDR2 (germline): SGHRS, YFSETQ. The length of the CDR3 is 14 residues. The CDR3 nucleotides read TGCGCCAGCGGAAACGGGGAACAGCAAGAGACCCAGTACTTC. Amino acid sequence: CASGNGEQQETQYF.

This clonotype occurred many times. V gene TRBV9 combines with J gene TRBJ2-3, with 7 positions matching TRBD2. Germline CDR1 reads SGDLS; CDR2 reads YYNGEE. CDR3 size: 15 residues. With V trimmed by 2 bases and J by 4 bases, 7 bases remained unmatched. CDR3 sequence: CASSVRDYPPDTQYF. CDR3 coding DNA: TGTGCCAGCAGCGTTAGGGACTATCCTCCAGATACGCAGTATTTT.

CDR3 region: CASSSGQGLGTEAFF. DNA of the CDR3: TGTGCCAGTAGTTCGGGACAGGGATTGGGCACTGAAGCTTTCTTT. The chain carries TRBV19 and TRBJ1-1; 9 positions match TRBD1. CDR1 and CDR2 from the germline V gene are LNHDA and SQIVND (reference sequence). The CDR3 consists of 15 residues. The V and J ends lost 5 bases and 4 bases, in that order; junction bases with no gene match: 8.

In its sample, this clonotype was seen a few times. The CDR3 here is CASSVASSNTEAFF. In DNA, the CDR3 is TGTGCCAGCAGCGTAGCGTCTTCGAACACTGAAGCTTTCTTT. The genes are TRBV9 and TRBJ1-1; D not resolved. Germline lookup yields CDR1 SGDLS and CDR2 YYNGEE. Trimming pared 0 bases from V and 1 base from J, leaving 7 bases between. The CDR3 extends over 14 amino acids.

This chain joins TRBV28 and TRBJ1-4; TRBD1 might be the D (6 bases). Germline V lookup: CDR1 MDHEN, CDR2 SYDVKM. V lost 5 bases and J 7 bases, leaving 20 bases between the germline ends. The CDR3 consists of 16 residues. CDR3 region: CASSLWYREESEKLFF. In DNA form, the CDR3 reads TGTGCCAGCAGTCTTTGGTACAGGGAGGAGAGTGAAAAACTGTTTTTT.

There are a few counts of this clonotype. The chain employs TRBV24-1 and TRBJ1-1; perhaps TRBD1 as D (5 bases). The CDR3 spans 15 residues. The V gene's germline CDR1 is KGHDR and CDR2 SFDVKD. Trimming took off 3 bases at V and 0 bases at J, with 10 bases between the two ends. The CDR3 DNA is TGTGCCACCAGTGATGACAGTCTCATGAACACTGAAGCTTTCTTT. Translating it yields CATSDDSLMNTEAFF.